This entry features one TCR beta chain sequence. What it recognizes is unknown. The PCR made use of 60 Vbeta and 13 Jbeta primers. Sequencing was performed with immunoSEQ multiplex PCR; in TCRdb, only in-frame clones are kept and a portion is missing. The data contain about 160,000 clones, roughly 77% of them seen just once; the ten biggest clones take up 2.2%. This sample was taken from a study of cytomegalovirus exposure and HLA in healthy donors. Regarding the study as a whole: CMV serostatus stood as the only immune exposure information on hand. A later analysis found that most CMV-associated TCR beta chains appeared HLA-restricted. Reportedly, cytomegalovirus status was diagnosed with high sensitivity and specificity. Analyses of presence/absence relied on an assumption of roughly uniform sequencing depth across donors.

There are 15 residues in the CDR3. The germline CDR1 and CDR2 sequences are MNHEY and SMNVEV (reference sequence). Trimming left V 5 bases short and J 1 base short, with 14 bases between. The clonotype originates from a man aged 45-60 years in good health and CMV-seropositive. Sequenced material: PBMCs. The J gene is TRBJ1-1, the V gene TRBV27; a weak D match, TRBD1 (5 bases). The CDR3: CASSPQGFGNTEAFF. The CDR3 coding sequence is TGTGCCAGCAGTCCTCAGGGTTTCGGGAACACTGAAGCTTTCTTT.